The 19 T cell receptor beta chains presented below share a single source sample, sequenced in a study of blood T cells in healthy people across ages. Sample-barcoded 5' priming and a J-beta primer mix drove a second PCR of roughly 7 to 11 cycles. Each CDR3 protein is one row after TCRdb ran MiXCR on the 5' RACE reads. Of fewer than 1,000,000 distinct CDR3 sequences detected, around 45% appear once; the ten largest clones hold roughly a fifth. Sequences were obtained from blood. These receptors all come from a man between 60 and 70 years old in good health.

This clonotype was seen a handful of times. The gene calls are TRBV29-1 and TRBJ2-1, with 8 nucleotides matching TRBD2. There are 15 residues in the CDR3. After removal of 7 bases from V and 7 bases from J, the junction contained 15 bases not matched to a gene. Germline V lookup: CDR1 SQVTM, CDR2 ANQGSEA. The CDR3 DNA follows: TGCAGCGCCCCAATCGGGCCAGCGGGGGTGAATGAGCAGTTCTTC. Translating gives CSAPIGPAGVNEQFF.

This rearrangement joins TRBV28 to TRBJ2-4; D is possibly TRBD1 or TRBD2 (5 bases each). Judging by the DNA end, TRBJ2-7 fits better; the J call may be wrong. The CDR3 consists of 15 residues. From germline, CDR1 is MDHEN and CDR2 SYDVKM. The CDR3 protein is CASSRAWRGEYEQYF. The CDR3 DNA reads as TGTGCCAGCAGCCGTGCCTGGAGAGGGGAATACGAGCAGTACTTC.

The genes are TRBV20-1 and TRBJ2-3; D gene unclear. The CDR3 spans 15 residues. The V gene lost 3 bases and the J gene lost 0 bases, with 13 bases spanning the gap. Germline CDR1 is DFQATT and CDR2 is SNEGSKA (reference sequence). The CDR3 region is CSASPDGSSTDTQYF. DNA for the CDR3: TGCAGTGCTAGCCCAGACGGATCTAGCACAGATACGCAGTATTTT.

This clonotype turned up a few times. This chain connects TRBV7-9 to TRBJ2-3; either TRBD1 or TRBD2 may supply D (5 bases each). Germline assignment: CDR1 SEHNR and CDR2 FQNEAQ (reference sequence). V was clipped by 5 bases and J by 6 bases, with 12 bases between them. The CDR3 sequence is 13 residues long. The CDR3 region is CASSQGWGDTQYF. DNA of the CDR3: TGTGCCAGCAGCCAGGGCTGGGGGGATACGCAGTATTTT. Complete variable domain (other parts from reference TRBV7-9 and TRBJ2-3): DTGVSQNPRHKITKRGQNVTFRCDPISEHNRLYWYRQTLGQGPEFLTYFQNEAQLEKSRLLSDRFSAERPKGSFSTLEIQRTEQGDSAMYLCASSQGWGDTQYFGPGTRLTVL.

To note about this clonotype: A much bigger clone sits one base away, suggesting this may be a read error. The chain recombines TRBV6-1 with TRBJ2-6; 11 positions match TRBD1. CDR3 length: 20 residues. Germline V gene data show CDR1 as MNHNS and CDR2 as SASEGT. The CDR3: CASSPRDRGSSVAGANALTF. CDR3 DNA: TGTGCCAGCAGTCCCCGGGACAGGGGGAGTTCTGTGGCTGGGGCCAACGCCCTGACTTTC.

This chain uses TRBV3-1 with TRBJ2-4; 7 nucleotides align to TRBD2. The J call may be incorrect, as the DNA end agrees better with TRBJ2-7. The CDR3 length is 14 residues. Germline V gives CDR1 LGHDT, CDR2 YNNKEL (reference sequence). CDR3 residues: CASSLSGTMNEQYF. CDR3 DNA sequence: TGTGCCAGCAGTCTTTCCGGGACTATGAACGAGCAGTACTTC.

This clonotype was counted between two and nine times. The genes are TRBV18 and TRBJ2-1; weak D call: TRBD1 (6 bases). There are 16 residues in the CDR3. The V end was cut by 8 bases, the J end by 0 bases, with 17 bases between. Germline lookup yields CDR1 KGHSH and CDR2 LQKENI. The CDR3 region has the DNA TGTGCCAGCACAGGACAGATCGGCGACTCCTACAATGAGCAGTTCTTC. It encodes CASTGQIGDSYNEQFF. The variable domain in full, with the rest retrieved from reference TRBV18 and TRBJ2-1, is NAGVMQNPRHLVRRRGQEARLRCSPMKGHSHVYWYRQLPEEGLKFMVYLQKENIIDESGMPKERFSAEFPKEGPSILRIQQVVRGDSAAYFCASTGQIGDSYNEQFFGPGTRLTVL.

The gene calls are TRBV7-2 and TRBJ2-4; 9 bases fit TRBD2. The CDR3 has 14 amino acids. CDR1 and CDR2 from the germline V gene are SGHTA and FQGNSA. V lost 0 bases to trimming and J lost 14 bases; unmatched junction nucleotides: 8. CDR3 protein: CASSLAREGETKYF. CDR3 coding DNA: TGTGCCAGCAGCTTAGCGCGGGAGGGGGAGACCAAGTACTTC.

The chain employs TRBV4-3 and TRBJ2-1, with D perhaps TRBD1 (6 bases). Germline CDR1 reads LGHNA; CDR2 reads YSLEER. The CDR3 contains 14 residues. The V end was cut by 1 base, the J end by 4 bases, with 8 bases between. Written as DNA, the CDR3 is TGCGCCAGCAGCCAAGGGACAGAGTACAATGAGCAGTTCTTC. This translates into CASSQGTEYNEQFF.

The table lists this clonotype with a few counts. The V and J genes are TRBV20-1 and TRBJ2-7; unclear D gene. Germline V lookup: CDR1 DFQATT, CDR2 SNEGSKA (reference sequence). Trimming left V 2 bases short and J 0 bases short, with 8 bases between. The CDR3 sequence is 13 residues long. Written as DNA, the CDR3 is TGCAGTGCTAGATCCGGCAACTCCTACGAGCAGTACTTC. Its translation: CSARSGNSYEQYF.

This chain uses TRBV6-2 or TRBV6-3 with TRBJ2-5; tentatively, D is TRBD1 (5 bases). Looked up from germline, CDR1 is MNHEY and CDR2 is SVGEGT. V was shortened by 5 bases and J by 3 bases, with 13 bases between the two germline ends. CDR3 length equals 14 residues. The CDR3 coding sequence is TGTGCCAGCAGTCCCACTTCCAGGGAAGAGACCCAGTACTTC. Amino acids: CASSPTSREETQYF.

The V gene is TRBV28, the J gene TRBJ2-1, with D unclear. The CDR3 runs 16 residues. CDR1 is MDHEN, CDR2 SYDVKM, per germline. V was pared by 3 bases and J by 0 bases, with 12 bases between. The CDR3 DNA follows: TGTGCCAGCAGTTTCGCAGCCGGTAGCTCCTACAATGAGCAGTTCTTC. Translation gives CASSFAAGSSYNEQFF.

The chain has TRBV7-2 and TRBJ2-4; D tentatively reads TRBD1 or TRBD2 (6 bases each). TRBJ2-7 matches the DNA end more closely, so the J call is doubtful. Germline loops: CDR1 SGHTA, CDR2 FQGNSA. The length of the CDR3 is 15 residues. DNA for the CDR3: TGTGCCAGCAGCCCCCGTCTAGCGACAGGAAACGAGCAGTACTTC. It codes for CASSPRLATGNEQYF.

V gene TRBV6-2 or TRBV6-3 combines with J gene TRBJ2-3; D gene ambiguous. Germline CDR1 and CDR2: MNHEY and SVGEGT. V lost 9 bases and J lost 2, with 21 bases in between. The CDR3 is 16 residues long. Here the CDR3 DNA reads TGTGCCAGTCTCTCGCGGCGGCCGAGGATCACAGATACGCAGTATTTT. Amino acid sequence: CASLSRRPRITDTQYF.

As to this clonotype: The final CDR3 position lacks the conserved phenylalanine or tryptophan, pointing to a likely read error. The chain has TRBV20-1 and TRBJ2-7, with D unresolved. Germline CDR1 DFQATT, CDR2 SNEGSKA (reference sequence). The CDR3 spans 12 residues. Trimming left V 3 bases short and J 3 bases short, with 9 bases between. The CDR3 spells CSARADGYEQYC. The CDR3 DNA reads as TGCAGTGCTAGGGCGGACGGCTACGAGCAGTACTGC.

A few counts support this clonotype. V gene TRBV29-1 combines with J gene TRBJ2-3, with D possibly called TRBD1 or TRBD2 (5 bases each). This CDR3 has 14 amino acids. V dropped 3 bases and J dropped 0 bases, with 10 bases sitting between them. Looked up from germline, CDR1 is SQVTM and CDR2 is ANQGSEA. CDR3 sequence: CSVEGTQSTDTQYF. The CDR3 region has the DNA TGCAGCGTTGAGGGGACCCAGAGCACAGATACGCAGTATTTT.

As for this clonotype: At one end the junction does not follow the germline gene, possibly because of a read error. J is TRBJ2-7 and V is TRBV11-2; 10 bases line up with TRBD1. This CDR3 is built from 15 residues. The germline CDR1 and CDR2 sequences are SGHAT and FQNNGV. CDR3 sequence reads: CASSVDRGLAYEQYF. The CDR3 DNA sequence: TGTGCCAGCAGCGTAGACAGGGGGCTCGCCTACGAGCAGTACTTC.

The rearrangement links TRBV7-2 to TRBJ1-1, with 8 bases aligning to TRBD1. There are 15 residues in the CDR3. Unmatched junction bases numbered 4, after V lost 3 bases and J lost 1 base. Germline CDR1 SGHTA, CDR2 FQGNSA. The CDR3 is CASSFLGTGNTEAFF. DNA of the CDR3: TGTGCCAGCAGCTTCCTGGGGACAGGGAACACTGAAGCTTTCTTT.

CDR3 coding DNA: TGTGCCAGCAGTTTTCCCACAGGGGGCTATACTGAAGCTTTCTTT. It specifies CASSFPTGGYTEAFF. The chain uses TRBV12-3 or TRBV12-4 and TRBJ1-1, with 9 bases fitting TRBD1. The J segment lost 5 bases and the V segment lost 3 bases, leaving 7 bases of the junction unmatched. The CDR3 spans 15 residues.